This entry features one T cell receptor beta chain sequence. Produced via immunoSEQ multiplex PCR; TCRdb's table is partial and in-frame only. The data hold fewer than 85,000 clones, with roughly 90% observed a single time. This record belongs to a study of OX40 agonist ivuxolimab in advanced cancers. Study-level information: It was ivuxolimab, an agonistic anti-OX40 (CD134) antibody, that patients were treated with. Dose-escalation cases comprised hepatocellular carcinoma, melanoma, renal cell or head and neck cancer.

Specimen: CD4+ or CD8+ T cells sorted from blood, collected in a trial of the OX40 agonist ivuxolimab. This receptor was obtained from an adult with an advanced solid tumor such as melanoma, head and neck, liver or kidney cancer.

The CDR3: CASSLEASWDEQYF. CDR3 in DNA: TGTGCCAGCAGCTTAGAAGCTAGCTGGGACGAGCAGTACTTC. J is TRBJ2-7 and V is TRBV7-9; TRBD2 might be the D (5 bases). V dropped 1 base and J dropped 5 bases, with 12 bases sitting between them. The germline V gene encodes CDR1 SEHNR and CDR2 FQNEAQ (reference sequence). The length of the CDR3 is 14 residues.